This T cell receptor (beta chain) was sequenced during a study of shared clonotypes between healthy human individuals. Points on this clone: Its antigen remains unknown.

Assay used: immunoSEQ multiplex PCR; TCRdb lists only in-frame clones, some missing. The data contain approximately 2.5 million clones, over 85% of them seen just once; the ten biggest clones take up about 0.38%. The germline CDR1 and CDR2 sequences are MRHNA and SNTAGT. The CDR3 runs to 15 residues. The V and J ends lost 0 bases and 8 bases respectively, with 16 bases between them. The study, taken as a whole, reports: Naive subsets generally had larger estimated richness than memory subsets. Large sequencing depth failed to make sorted-subset sequencing complete, rarefaction showed.

This chain uses TRBV6-4 with TRBJ1-2; no clear D gene. The receptor's source is a man aged 18 to 35 in good health. Some clones in this sample may be carry-over from other donors' samples. The material sequenced was naive CD4+ T cells from PBMCs. This sample's subset: CD45RA+ positively selected. The CDR3 spells CASSDSAGSGTGYTF. For the CDR3, the DNA is TGTGCCAGCAGTGACTCGGCGGGGTCGGGTACGGGCTACACCTTC.